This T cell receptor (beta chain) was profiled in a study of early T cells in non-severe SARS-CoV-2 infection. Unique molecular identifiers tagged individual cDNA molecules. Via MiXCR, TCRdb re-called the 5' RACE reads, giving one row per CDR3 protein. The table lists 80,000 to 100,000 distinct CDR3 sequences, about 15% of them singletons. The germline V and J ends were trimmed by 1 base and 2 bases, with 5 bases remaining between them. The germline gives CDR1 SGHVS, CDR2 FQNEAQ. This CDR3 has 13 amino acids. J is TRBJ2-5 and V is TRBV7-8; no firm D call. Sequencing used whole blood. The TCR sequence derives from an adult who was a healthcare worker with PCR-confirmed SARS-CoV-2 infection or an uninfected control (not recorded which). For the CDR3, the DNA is TGTGCCAGCAGCTTAGGTCTGCAAGAGACCCAGTACTTC. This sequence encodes CASSLGLQETQYF.